This T cell receptor (beta chain) was identified during a study of T and B cells in COVID-19 patients. In the study overall: Active-infection patients were older, median 67 years, than recovered patients, median approximately 35 years. Comorbidities linked to unfavorable COVID-19 outcome were present in about 90% of the roughly 20 active-infection patients.

BIOMED2 TRB-A/B primer pools were used in multiplex TRB PCR. MiXCR, run by TCRdb on the multiplex PCR reads, gives a single entry per CDR3 protein. The table has about 11,000 distinct CDR3 sequences, more than 25% seen once; the top ten hold roughly 29%. Germline V gene data show CDR1 as SGHDT and CDR2 as YYEEEE. The CDR3 consists of 12 residues. Blood genomic DNA input for TRB amplification was about 240-550 ng. As concerns this clonotype: Antigen: not known. Since a much larger clone is just one base distant, this may be a read error.

Study findings and constraints: In COVID-19 patients, T cell receptor beta variable and joining gene use was reportedly strongly skewed. There were about 2,500 TCR clusters exclusive to the recovered cohort, some 30 with low generation probability.

The chain joins TRBV5-6 to TRBJ2-2; D unresolved. This clonotype was sampled from a human donor who had recovered from COVID-19. The sequenced material came from blood. CDR3 DNA: TGTGCCTGCAGCGCTATCACCGGGGAGCTGTTTTTT. It is translated as CACSAITGELFF.